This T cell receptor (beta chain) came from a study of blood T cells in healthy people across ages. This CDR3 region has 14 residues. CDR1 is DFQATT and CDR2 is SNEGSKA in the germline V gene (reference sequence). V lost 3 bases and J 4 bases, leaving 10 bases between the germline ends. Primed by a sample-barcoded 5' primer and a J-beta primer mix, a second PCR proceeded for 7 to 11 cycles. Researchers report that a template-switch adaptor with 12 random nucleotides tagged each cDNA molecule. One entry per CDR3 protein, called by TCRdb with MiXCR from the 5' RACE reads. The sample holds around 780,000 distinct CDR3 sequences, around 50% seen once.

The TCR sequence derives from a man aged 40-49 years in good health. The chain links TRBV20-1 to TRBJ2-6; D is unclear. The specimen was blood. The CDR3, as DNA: TGCAGTGCTAGGACGCAGCTCGGGGCCAACGTCCTGACTTTC. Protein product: CSARTQLGANVLTF.